Presented here are 24 T cell receptor beta chains from one specimen sequenced in a study of T cells expressing NK-cell markers. From the 5' RACE reads, TCRdb lists one entry per CDR3 protein and no DNA. This sample contains 300,000 to 450,000 distinct CDR3 sequences. What was sequenced was blood T cells: a sorted CD56 or NKG2C T cell subset, CD4+ or CD8+ T cells, or bulk PBMC T cells (not recorded which). The receptors derive from a man aged 18 to 69 in good health.

The chain has TRBV28 and TRBJ2-1; TCRdb names TRBD1, which stays unverified in the absence of DNA. This CDR3 spans 12 amino acids. From germline, CDR1 is MDHEN and CDR2 SYDVKM. The CDR3 sequence: CASSSLVGDRFF. Combining the CDR3 with reference TRBV28 and TRBJ2-1 gives the whole variable domain DVKVTQSSRYLVKRTGEKVFLECVQDMDHENMFWYRQDPGLGLRLIYFSYDVKMKEKGDIPEGYSVSREKKERFSLILESASTNQTSMYLCASSSLVGDRFFGPGTRLTVL.

V is TRBV7-9 and J is TRBJ1-2; TCRdb outputs TRBD1, but without DNA this stays unchecked. The CDR3 contains 14 residues. The germline CDR1 and CDR2 sequences are SEHNR and FQNEAQ (reference sequence). CDR3 loop: CASSLTPGNYGYTF.

The V and J genes are TRBV29-1 and TRBJ2-7; there is no DNA to check the TCRdb D call of TRBD1. CDR3 size: 18 residues. The germline CDR1 and CDR2 sequences are SQVTM and ANQGSEA. The CDR3 sequence is CSVEWGSTTRAAEDEQYF.

The V gene is TRBV6-5, the J gene TRBJ1-6; TCRdb's assignment of TRBD1 cannot be checked, as there is no DNA. Germline V gene data show CDR1 as MNHEY and CDR2 as SVGAGI. The CDR3 is made up of 15 amino acids. This CDR3 is CASSYSTTVNSPLHF.

This chain uses TRBV6-1 with TRBJ1-4. The CDR3 is made up of 14 amino acids. Germline values: CDR1 MNHNS, CDR2 SASEGT. The CDR3 sequence: CASRRNNGGEKLFF.

Here the CDR3 reads CASSLDYKRFGETQYF. V and J are TRBV11-2 and TRBJ2-5. This CDR3 comprises 16 residues. Germline V gene sequence: CDR1 SGHAT, CDR2 FQNNGV.

This chain's CDR3 is CASSFGRRMGAYEQYF. The rearrangement uses TRBV27 and TRBJ2-7; as DNA is missing, the TRBD1 call by TCRdb cannot be tested. The V gene's germline CDR1 is MNHEY and CDR2 SMNVEV (reference sequence). The length of the CDR3 is 16 residues.

This chain uses TRBV20-1 with TRBJ1-1. CDR3 length: 12 residues. Germline loops: CDR1 DFQATT, CDR2 SNEGSKA (reference sequence). Here the CDR3 reads CSASPSNTEAFF.

The chain links TRBV20-1 to TRBJ2-7. CDR1 is DFQATT, CDR2 SNEGSKA, per germline (reference sequence). This CDR3 comprises 15 residues. CDR3 amino acids: CSARDRGWSSYEQYF.

The chain is built from TRBV5-1 and TRBJ2-1; checking the TCRdb D call of TRBD2 is not possible without DNA. CDR1 and CDR2 (germline): SGHRS, YFSETQ. The CDR3 spans 18 residues. CDR3 protein: CASSLVSGARYGYNEQFF.

This chain connects TRBV6-1 to TRBJ2-5; TCRdb's D call, TRBD1, is unchecked because there is no DNA. The CDR3 runs 14 residues. Germline V gene data show CDR1 as MNHNS and CDR2 as SASEGT. The CDR3 is CASRTHRGQETQYF.

The chain employs TRBV12-3 or TRBV12-4 and TRBJ1-1. There are 13 residues in the CDR3. The CDR3 region is CASKDQMNTEAFF.

The CDR3 spells CASSKDRNTEAFF. The chain links TRBV2 to TRBJ1-1. The length of the CDR3 is 13 residues. CDR1 is SNHLY and CDR2 is FYNNEI in the germline V gene. Looking up the rest from reference TRBV2 and TRBJ1-1 gives the full variable domain: EPEVTQTPSHQVTQMGQEVILRCVPISNHLYFYWYRQILGQKVEFLVSFYNNEISEKSEIFDDQFSVERPDGSNFTLKIRSTKLEDSAMYFCASSKDRNTEAFFGQGTRLTVV.

V gene TRBV27 combines with J gene TRBJ2-4; without DNA, the TCRdb call of TRBD1 cannot be checked. Germline assignment: CDR1 MNHEY and CDR2 SMNVEV (reference sequence). The CDR3 loop spans 14 amino acids. This chain's CDR3 is CASSRQGQGHIQYF.

V gene TRBV7-6 combines with J gene TRBJ2-5; TCRdb reports TRBD2, a call that lacks DNA to check it against. Germline values: CDR1 SGHVS, CDR2 FNYEAQ. This CDR3 has 13 residues. CDR3: CASSLGAAGTQYF.

V is TRBV7-9 and J is TRBJ1-3; checking the TCRdb D call of TRBD1 is not possible without DNA. Germline CDR1 is SEHNR and CDR2 is FQNEAQ (reference sequence). CDR3 length: 16 residues. CDR3 sequence: CASSPEQGRSGNTIYF.

The V and J genes are TRBV27 and TRBJ2-7; lacking DNA, the TRBD2 call made by TCRdb goes unchecked. Germline V gene data show CDR1 as MNHEY and CDR2 as SMNVEV (reference sequence). The CDR3 sequence is 14 residues long. The CDR3: CASSGSLRSYEQYF.

The V call is TRBV7-9, the J call TRBJ1-4; TCRdb indicates TRBD1, and absent DNA this call remains unverified. CDR3 length: 14 amino acids. Germline CDR1 SEHNR, CDR2 FQNEAQ (reference sequence). The CDR3 here is CASSPGGLGEKLFF.

The chain carries TRBV6-5 and TRBJ2-6; TCRdb's D call, TRBD1, is unchecked because there is no DNA. CDR1 and CDR2 from the germline V gene are MNHEY and SVGAGI. The CDR3 loop spans 18 amino acids. The CDR3 loop reads CASSSGQVKVSGANVLTF.

This chain uses TRBV5-1 with TRBJ2-7; TCRdb names TRBD1, which stays unverified in the absence of DNA. CDR1 is SGHRS, CDR2 YFSETQ, per germline. The CDR3 loop spans 16 amino acids. The CDR3 region is CASSPGEGVDLYEQYF.

CDR3: CASSVRDGPNSPLHF. The J gene is TRBJ1-6, the V gene TRBV7-9; TCRdb indicates TRBD1, and absent DNA this call remains unverified. Germline CDR1 is SEHNR and CDR2 is FQNEAQ (reference sequence). This CDR3 comprises 15 residues.

The chain couples TRBV7-7 to TRBJ2-5; TCRdb proposes TRBD1, but this gene call is untestable without DNA. Germline V lookup: CDR1 SSHAT, CDR2 FNYEAQ (reference sequence). This CDR3 has 14 residues. CDR3 amino acids: CASSLAGRVETQYF.

This chain joins TRBV6-2 or TRBV6-3 and TRBJ2-3; TCRdb returns TRBD1, unconfirmable since there is no DNA. Germline CDR1 reads MNHEY; CDR2 reads SVGEGT. This CDR3 region has 15 residues. CDR3 loop: CASSYFAGGPDTQYF.

The chain employs TRBV5-4 and TRBJ2-3; TCRdb names TRBD1, which stays unverified in the absence of DNA. Germline CDR1 reads SGHNT; CDR2 reads YYREEE (reference sequence). The CDR3 totals 16 residues. This CDR3 reads CASSLRERGAADTQYF.